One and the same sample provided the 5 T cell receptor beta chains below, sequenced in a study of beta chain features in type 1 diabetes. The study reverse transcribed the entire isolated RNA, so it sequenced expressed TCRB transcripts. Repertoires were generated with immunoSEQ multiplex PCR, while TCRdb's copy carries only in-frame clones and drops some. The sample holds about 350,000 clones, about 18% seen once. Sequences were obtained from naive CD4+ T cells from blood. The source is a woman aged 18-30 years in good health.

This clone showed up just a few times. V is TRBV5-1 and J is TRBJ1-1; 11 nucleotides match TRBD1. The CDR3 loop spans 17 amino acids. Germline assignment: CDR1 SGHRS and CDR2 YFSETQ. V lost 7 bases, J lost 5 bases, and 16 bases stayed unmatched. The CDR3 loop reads CASAAGTGGPIGTEAFF. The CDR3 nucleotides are TGCGCCAGCGCCGCGGGGACAGGGGGTCCGATAGGGACTGAAGCTTTCTTT.

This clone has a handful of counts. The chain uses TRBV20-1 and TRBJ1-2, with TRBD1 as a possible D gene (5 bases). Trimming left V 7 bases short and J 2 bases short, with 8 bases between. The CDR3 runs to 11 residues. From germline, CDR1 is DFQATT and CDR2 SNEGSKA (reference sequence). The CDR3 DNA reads TGCAGTGTAGGGGAAAACTATGGCTACACCTTC. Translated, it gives CSVGENYGYTF.

In DNA form, the CDR3 reads TGTGCCAGCAGCGAGGGGGAGGGTAACTATGGCTACACCTTC. Residues: CASSEGEGNYGYTF. The V call is TRBV7-9, the J call TRBJ1-2, with D possibly TRBD1 on 6 matching bases. Trimming stripped 5 bases from V and 1 base from J, with 11 bases between. The germline gives CDR1 SEHNR, CDR2 FQNEAQ (reference sequence). The CDR3 consists of 14 residues.

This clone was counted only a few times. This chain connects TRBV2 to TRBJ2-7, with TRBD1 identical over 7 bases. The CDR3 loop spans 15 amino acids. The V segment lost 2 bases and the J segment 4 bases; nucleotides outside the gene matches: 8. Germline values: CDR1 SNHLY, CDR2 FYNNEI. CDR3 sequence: CASSERLGGAYEQYF. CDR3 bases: TGTGCCAGCAGTGAAAGGTTAGGGGGCGCGTACGAGCAGTACTTC.

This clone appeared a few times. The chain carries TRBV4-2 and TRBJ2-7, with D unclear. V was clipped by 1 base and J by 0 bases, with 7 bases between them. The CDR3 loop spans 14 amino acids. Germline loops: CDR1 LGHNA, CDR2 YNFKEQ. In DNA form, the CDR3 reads TGTGCCAGCAGCCAAGGTGCCGGCTCCTACGAGCAGTACTTC. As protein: CASSQGAGSYEQYF.